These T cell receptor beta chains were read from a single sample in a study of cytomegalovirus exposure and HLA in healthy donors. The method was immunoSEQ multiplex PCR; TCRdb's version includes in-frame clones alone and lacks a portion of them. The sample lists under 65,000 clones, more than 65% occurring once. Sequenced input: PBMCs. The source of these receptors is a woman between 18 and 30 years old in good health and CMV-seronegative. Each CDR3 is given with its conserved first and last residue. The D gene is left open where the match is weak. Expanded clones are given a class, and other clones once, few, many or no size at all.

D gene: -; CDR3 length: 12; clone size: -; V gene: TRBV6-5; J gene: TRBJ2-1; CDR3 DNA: TGTGCCAGCAGTTTCGACGGGTATGAGCAGTTCTTC; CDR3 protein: CASSFDGYEQFF
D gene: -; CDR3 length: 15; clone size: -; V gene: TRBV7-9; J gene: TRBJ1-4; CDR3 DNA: TGTGCCAGCAGCTTAGTCAAGAGAGCTAATGAAAAACTGTTTTTT; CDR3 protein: CASSLVKRANEKLFF
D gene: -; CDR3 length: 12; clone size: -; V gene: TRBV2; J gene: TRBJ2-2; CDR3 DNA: TGTGCCAGCAGTTCAGGGTCCGGGGAGCTGTTTTTT; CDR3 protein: CASSSGSGELFF
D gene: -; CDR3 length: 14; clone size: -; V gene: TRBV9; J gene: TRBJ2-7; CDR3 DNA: TGTGCCAGCAGCGACCGGGACACGGGCTACGAGCAGTACTTC; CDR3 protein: CASSDRDTGYEQYF
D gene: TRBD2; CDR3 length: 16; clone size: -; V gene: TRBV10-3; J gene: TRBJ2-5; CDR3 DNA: TGTGCCATCTCCGGGATTGCGGGAGGAAAGAGAGAGACCCAGTACTTC; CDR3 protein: CAISGIAGGKRETQYF
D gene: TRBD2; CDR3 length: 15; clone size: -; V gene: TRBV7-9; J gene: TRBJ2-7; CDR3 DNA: TGTGCCAGCAGCTCAACCCGGGAGGTGGCCTACGAGCAGTACTTC; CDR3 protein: CASSSTREVAYEQYF
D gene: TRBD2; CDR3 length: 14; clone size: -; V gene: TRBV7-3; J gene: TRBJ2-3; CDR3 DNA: TGTGCCAGCAGCATTAGCGGGAGCGCCAATACGCAGTATTTT; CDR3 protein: CASSISGSANTQYF
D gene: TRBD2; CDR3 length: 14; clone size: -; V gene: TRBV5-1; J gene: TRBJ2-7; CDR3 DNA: TGCGCCAGCAGCTATAGCGGGAGCTCCTACGAGCAGTACTTC; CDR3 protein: CASSYSGSSYEQYF
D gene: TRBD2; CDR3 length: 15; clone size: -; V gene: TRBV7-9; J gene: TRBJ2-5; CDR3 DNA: TGTGCCAGCAGACAAGGACTAGCGGCCCAAGAGACCCAGTACTTC; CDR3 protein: CASRQGLAAQETQYF
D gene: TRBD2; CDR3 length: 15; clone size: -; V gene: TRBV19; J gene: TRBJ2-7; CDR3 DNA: TGTGCCAGTAGTATTGGGGAGGGTCACAGCTACGAGCAGTACTTC; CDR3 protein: CASSIGEGHSYEQYF
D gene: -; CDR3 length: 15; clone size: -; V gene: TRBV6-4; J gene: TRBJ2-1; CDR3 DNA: TGTGCCAGCAGTGACTCAGCGGGCTCCTACAATGAGCAGTTCTTC; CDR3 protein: CASSDSAGSYNEQFF
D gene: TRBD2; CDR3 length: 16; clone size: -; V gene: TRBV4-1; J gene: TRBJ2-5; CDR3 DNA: TGCGCCAGCAGCCACTATGCGACTAGCGGCCAAGAGACCCAGTACTTC; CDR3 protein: CASSHYATSGQETQYF
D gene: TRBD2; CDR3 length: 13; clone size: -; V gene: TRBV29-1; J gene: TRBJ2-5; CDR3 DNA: TGCAGCGTTACTCTAGCGGACCAAGAGACCCAGTACTTC; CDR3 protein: CSVTLADQETQYF
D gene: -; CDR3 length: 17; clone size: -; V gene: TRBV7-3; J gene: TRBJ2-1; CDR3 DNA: TGTGCCAGCAGCTTAATTGTGGCAGGCGGGTGGGATAATGAGCAGTTCTTC; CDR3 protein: CASSLIVAGGWDNEQFF
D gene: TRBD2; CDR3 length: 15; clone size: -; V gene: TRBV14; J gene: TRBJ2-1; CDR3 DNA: TGTGCCAGCAGCCAAGACCTAGCGGGAGGTACCGAGCAGTTCTTC; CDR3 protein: CASSQDLAGGTEQFF
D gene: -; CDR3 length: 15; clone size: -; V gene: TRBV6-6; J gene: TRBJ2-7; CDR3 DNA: TGTGCCAGCAGTGACCACTGGACAAATCCCTACGAGCAGTACTTC; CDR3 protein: CASSDHWTNPYEQYF
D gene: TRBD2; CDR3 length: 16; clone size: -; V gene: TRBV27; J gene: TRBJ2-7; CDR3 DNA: TGTGCCAGCGCCTCCCTTGGGGCGGGAGACTCCTACGAGCAGTACTTC; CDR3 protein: CASASLGAGDSYEQYF
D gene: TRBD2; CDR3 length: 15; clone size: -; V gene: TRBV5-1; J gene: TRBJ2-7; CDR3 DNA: TGCGCCAGCAGCTCGCAATCCGGGACTACCTACGAGCAGTACTTC; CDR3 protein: CASSSQSGTTYEQYF
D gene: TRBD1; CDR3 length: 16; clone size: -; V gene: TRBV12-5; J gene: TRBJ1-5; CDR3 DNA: TGTGCTAGTGGCGATCCAGGGGGCGCGGGCAATCAGCCCCAGCATTTT; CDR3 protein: CASGDPGGAGNQPQHF
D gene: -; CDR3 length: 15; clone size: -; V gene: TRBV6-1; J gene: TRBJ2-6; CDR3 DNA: TGTGCCAGCAGTGCCTCCGGCTCTGGGGCCAACGTCCTGACTTTC; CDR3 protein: CASSASGSGANVLTF
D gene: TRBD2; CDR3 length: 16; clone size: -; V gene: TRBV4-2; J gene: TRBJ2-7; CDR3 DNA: TGTGCCAGCAGCCAAGATGCTAGCGGGAACTCCTACGAGCAGTACTTC; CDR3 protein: CASSQDASGNSYEQYF
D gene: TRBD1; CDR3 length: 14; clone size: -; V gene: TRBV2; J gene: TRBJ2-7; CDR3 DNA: TGTGCCAGCAGTGCGGACAGGGGGCATTACGAGCAGTACTTC; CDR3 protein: CASSADRGHYEQYF
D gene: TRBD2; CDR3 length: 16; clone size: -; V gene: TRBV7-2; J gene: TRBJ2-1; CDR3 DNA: TGTGCCAGCAGCCGAACGACTAGCGGGAGTCGGAATGAGCAGTTCTTC; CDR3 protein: CASSRTTSGSRNEQFF
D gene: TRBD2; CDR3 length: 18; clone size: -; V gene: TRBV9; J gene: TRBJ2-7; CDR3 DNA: TGTGCCAGCAGCGTAGGCCCAGGTAGCGGGGGCAGCTCCTACGAGCAGTACTTC; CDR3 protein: CASSVGPGSGGSSYEQYF
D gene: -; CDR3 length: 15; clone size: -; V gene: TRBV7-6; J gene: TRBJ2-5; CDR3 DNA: TGTGCCAGCGGCCCCCCCGGGACACAAGTCGCGACCCAGTACTTC; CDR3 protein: CASGPPGTQVATQYF
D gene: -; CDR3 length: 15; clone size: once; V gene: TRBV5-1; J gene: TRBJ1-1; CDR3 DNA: TGCGCCAGCAGTGGAACAGGGCAATTAAACACTGAAGCTTTCTTT; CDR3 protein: CASSGTGQLNTEAFF
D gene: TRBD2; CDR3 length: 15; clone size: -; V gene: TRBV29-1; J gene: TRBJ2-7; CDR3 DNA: TGCAGCGTGGGGACGGGAGGGGACTTTACCTACGAGCAGTACTTC; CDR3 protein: CSVGTGGDFTYEQYF
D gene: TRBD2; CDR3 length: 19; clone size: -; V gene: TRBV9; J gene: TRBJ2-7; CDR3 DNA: TGTGCCAGCAGCGTATGCCATAGAGGTGCGGGAGGGCCGCCGGGCGAGCAGTACTTC; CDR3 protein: CASSVCHRGAGGPPGEQYF
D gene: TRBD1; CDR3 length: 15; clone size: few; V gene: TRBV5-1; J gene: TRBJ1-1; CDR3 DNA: TGCGCCAGCAGCCCGGGGGACAGGGGGGACACTGAAGCTTTCTTT; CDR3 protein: CASSPGDRGDTEAFF
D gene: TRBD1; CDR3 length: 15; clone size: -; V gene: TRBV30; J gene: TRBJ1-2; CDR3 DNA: TGTGCCTGGAGTGTACGGGACAGGTTCAACTATGGCTACACCTTC; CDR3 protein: CAWSVRDRFNYGYTF
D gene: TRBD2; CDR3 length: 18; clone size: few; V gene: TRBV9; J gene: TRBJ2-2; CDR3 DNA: TGTGCCAGCAGCACCCGCCGGGGGGGCGGGGCCAACACCGGGGAGCTGTTTTTT; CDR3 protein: CASSTRRGGGANTGELFF
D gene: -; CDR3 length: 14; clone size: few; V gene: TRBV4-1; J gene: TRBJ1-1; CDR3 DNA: TGCGCCAGCAGCCAGGCCCCGGGGCCCGGGGGGGCTTTCTTT; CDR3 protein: CASSQAPGPGGAFF
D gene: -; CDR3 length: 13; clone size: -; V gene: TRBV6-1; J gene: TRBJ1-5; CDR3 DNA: TGTGCCAGCAGTGACAGGGATGGTCAGCCCCAGCATTTT; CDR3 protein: CASSDRDGQPQHF
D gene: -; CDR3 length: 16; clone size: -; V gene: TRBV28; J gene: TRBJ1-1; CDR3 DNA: TGTGCCAGCAGTCTAAGGGGGGGAGTGGAGAACACTGAAGCTTTCTTT; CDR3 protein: CASSLRGGVENTEAFF
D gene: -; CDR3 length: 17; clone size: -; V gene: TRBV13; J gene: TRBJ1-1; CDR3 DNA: TGTGCCAGCAGCTCCGAAAGTTCTCAGGGAACAGGTTCCCGGGCTTTCTTT; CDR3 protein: CASSSESSQGTGSRAFF
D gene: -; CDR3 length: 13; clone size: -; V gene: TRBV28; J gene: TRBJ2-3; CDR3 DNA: TGTGCCAGCGGGAGGAGGTTGACAGATACGCAGTATTTT; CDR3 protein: CASGRRLTDTQYF
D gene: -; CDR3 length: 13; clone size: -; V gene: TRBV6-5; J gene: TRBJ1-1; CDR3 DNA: TGTGCCAGCAGCCGTCCAGGTAACACTGAAGCTTTCTTT; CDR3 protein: CASSRPGNTEAFF
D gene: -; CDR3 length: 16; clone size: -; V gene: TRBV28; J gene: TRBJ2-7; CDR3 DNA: TGTGCCAGCAGCTCCTGGATGGCCCCTAGGTCCTACGAGCAGTACTTC; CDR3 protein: CASSSWMAPRSYEQYF
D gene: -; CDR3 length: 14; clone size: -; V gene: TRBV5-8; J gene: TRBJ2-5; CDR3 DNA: TGTGCCAGCAGCTCCGCAGAAAACCAAGAGACCCAGTACTTC; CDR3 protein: CASSSAENQETQYF
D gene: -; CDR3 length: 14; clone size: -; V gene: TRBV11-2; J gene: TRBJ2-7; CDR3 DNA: TGTGCCAGCAATGAAAGGGGGACTACTTACGAGCAGTACTTC; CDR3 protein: CASNERGTTYEQYF
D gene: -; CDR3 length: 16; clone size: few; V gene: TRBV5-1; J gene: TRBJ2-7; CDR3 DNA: TGCGCCAGCAGCTTGGCCGGGGGGACAGGTGGCTACGAGCAGTACTTC; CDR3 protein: CASSLAGGTGGYEQYF
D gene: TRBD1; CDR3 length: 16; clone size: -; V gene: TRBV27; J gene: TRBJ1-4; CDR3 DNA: TGTGCCAGCAGTTTGAGAACGGGACAGGGGATTGAAAAACTGTTTTTT; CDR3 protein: CASSLRTGQGIEKLFF
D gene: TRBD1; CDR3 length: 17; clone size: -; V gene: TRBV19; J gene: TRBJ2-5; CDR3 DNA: TGTGCCAGTAGTCCCTACAGGGGGAATGAGGACCAAGAGACCCAGTACTTC; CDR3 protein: CASSPYRGNEDQETQYF
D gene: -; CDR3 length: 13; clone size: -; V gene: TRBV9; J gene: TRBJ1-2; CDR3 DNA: TGTGCCAGCAGCGTAGTACAGGATGGCGGCTACACCTTC; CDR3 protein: CASSVVQDGGYTF